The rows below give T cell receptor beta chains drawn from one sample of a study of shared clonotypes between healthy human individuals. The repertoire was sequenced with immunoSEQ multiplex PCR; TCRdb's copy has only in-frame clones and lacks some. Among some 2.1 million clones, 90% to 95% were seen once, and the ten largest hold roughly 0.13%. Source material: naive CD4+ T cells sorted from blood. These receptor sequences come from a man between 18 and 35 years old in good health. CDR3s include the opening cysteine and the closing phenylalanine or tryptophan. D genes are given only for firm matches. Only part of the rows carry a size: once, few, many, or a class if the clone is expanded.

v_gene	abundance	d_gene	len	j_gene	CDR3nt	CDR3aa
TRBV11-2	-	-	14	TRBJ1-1	TGTGCCAGCAGCTTACAGGGTTGGAACACTGAAGCTTTCTTT	CASSLQGWNTEAFF
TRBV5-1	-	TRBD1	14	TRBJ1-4	TGCGCCAGCAGCTCTGGGACAGTTAATGAAAAACTGTTTTTT	CASSSGTVNEKLFF
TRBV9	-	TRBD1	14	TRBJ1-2	TGTGCCAGCAGCCCTGACAGGGGGGGCTATGGCTACACCTTC	CASSPDRGGYGYTF
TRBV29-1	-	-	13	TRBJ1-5	TGCAGCGTTGTAGGGGATAGCAATCAGCCCCAGCATTTT	CSVVGDSNQPQHF
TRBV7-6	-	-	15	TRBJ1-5	TGTGCCAGCAGCTCCGGGGGCAGGCATAATCAGCCCCAGCATTTT	CASSSGGRHNQPQHF
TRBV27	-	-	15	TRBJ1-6	TGTGCCAGCAGTTTCTGGGACTCCTATAATTCACCCCTCCACTTT	CASSFWDSYNSPLHF
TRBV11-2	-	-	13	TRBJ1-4	TGTGCCAGCAGACAGACTACTAATGAAAAACTGTTTTTT	CASRQTTNEKLFF
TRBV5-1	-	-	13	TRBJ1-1	TGCGCCAGCAGCGGGTCTCGCGACACTGAAGCTTTCTTT	CASSGSRDTEAFF
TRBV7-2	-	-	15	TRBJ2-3	TGTGCCAGCAGCATCGAGGGTAGCAGCACAGATACGCAGTATTTT	CASSIEGSSTDTQYF
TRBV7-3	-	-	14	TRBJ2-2	TGTGCCAGCAGCACGGGACCACTTACGGGGGAGCTGTTTTTT	CASSTGPLTGELFF
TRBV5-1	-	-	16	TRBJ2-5	TGCGCCAGCAGCTTGGCCGGGGGATCCCCGAGGGAGACCCAGTACTTC	CASSLAGGSPRETQYF
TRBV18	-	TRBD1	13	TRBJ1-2	TGTGCCAGCTCGCCGACAGGGGGCTATGGCTACACCTTC	CASSPTGGYGYTF
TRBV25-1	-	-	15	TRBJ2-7	TGTGCCAGCCAGGGAGGTTTAGCCGCAAACTACGAGCAGTACTTC	CASQGGLAANYEQYF
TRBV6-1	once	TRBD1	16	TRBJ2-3	TGTGCCAGCAGTGAAGTGTCGGACAGGGGTAGGAATACGCAGTATTTT	CASSEVSDRGRNTQYF
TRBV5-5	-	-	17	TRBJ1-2	TGTGCCAGCAGCGGTAGGGTCGGGACGGAAACCTATGGTGGCTACACCTTC	CASSGRVGTETYGGYTF
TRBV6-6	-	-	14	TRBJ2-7	TGTGCCAGCACCACCGAAGGGGGGGCAGGCGAGCAGTACTTC	CASTTEGGAGEQYF
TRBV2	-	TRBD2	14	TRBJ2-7	TGTGCCAGCAGAGATGGACTAGAAGCCCACGAGCAGTACTTC	CASRDGLEAHEQYF
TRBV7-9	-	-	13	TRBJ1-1	TGTGCCAGCAGTCCCCAGTCGAACACTGAAGCTTTCTTT	CASSPQSNTEAFF
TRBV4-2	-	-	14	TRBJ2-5	TGTGCCAGCAGCCCCACTTGGTCCGCCGAGACCCAGTACTTC	CASSPTWSAETQYF
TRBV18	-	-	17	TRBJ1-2	TGTGCCAGCGCAGTCGCCGTCGGGGTAGTATTTAACTATGGCTACACCTTC	CASAVAVGVVFNYGYTF
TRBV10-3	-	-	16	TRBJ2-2	TGTGCCATCAGTGAAGTTAAAAGCTGGGGCACCGGGGAGCTGTTTTTT	CAISEVKSWGTGELFF
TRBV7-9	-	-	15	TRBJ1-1	TGTGCCAGCGCGTGGACAGAGTTCATGAACACTGAAGCTTTCTTT	CASAWTEFMNTEAFF
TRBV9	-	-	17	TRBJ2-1	TGTGCCAGCAGCTCCAGGGGCCTCGACCCATCCTACAATGAGCAGTTCTTC	CASSSRGLDPSYNEQFF
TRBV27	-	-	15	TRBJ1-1	TGTGCCAGCAGTTTATATGGGGATCCGAACACTGAAGCTTTCTTT	CASSLYGDPNTEAFF
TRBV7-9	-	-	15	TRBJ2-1	TGTGCCAGCATCGAACAGGGAAAGCCCCCCAATGAGCAGTTCTTC	CASIEQGKPPNEQFF
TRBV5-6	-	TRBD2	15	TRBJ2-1	TGTGCCAGCAGCTTTAGCGGGGTGGCCTACAATGAGCAGTTCTTC	CASSFSGVAYNEQFF
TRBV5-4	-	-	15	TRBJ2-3	TGTGCCAGCAGCCTCCAGAGTCTAAGCACAGATACGCAGTATTTT	CASSLQSLSTDTQYF
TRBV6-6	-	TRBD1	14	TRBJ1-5	TGTGCCAGCAGTTCAGACAGGGCTGATCAGCCCCAGCATTTT	CASSSDRADQPQHF
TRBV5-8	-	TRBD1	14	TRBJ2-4	TGTGCCAGCAGCTACAGGGGGGCCAAAAACATTCAGTACTTC	CASSYRGAKNIQYF
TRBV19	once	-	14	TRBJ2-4	TGTGCCAGCAGGCCGGCAGGAGACAAAAACATTCAGTACTTC	CASRPAGDKNIQYF
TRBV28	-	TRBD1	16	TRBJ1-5	TGTGCCAGCAGCAGACCGGGACAGGGACTTAATCAGCCCCAGCATTTT	CASSRPGQGLNQPQHF
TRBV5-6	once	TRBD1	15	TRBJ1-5	TGTGCCAGCAGCTTAGGGACAGGGGGCGGTCAGCCCCAGCATTTT	CASSLGTGGGQPQHF
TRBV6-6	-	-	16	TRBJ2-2	TGTGCCAGCAGTCACGGGACAAATACGAACACCGGGGAGCTGTTTTTT	CASSHGTNTNTGELFF
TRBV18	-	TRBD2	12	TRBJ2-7	TGTGCCAGCTCACCGGGGGGGTACGAGCAGTACTTC	CASSPGGYEQYF
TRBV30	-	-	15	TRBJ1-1	TGTGCCTGGAGGCCCCGTGGGGGAGTGAACACTGAAGCTTTCTTT	CAWRPRGGVNTEAFF
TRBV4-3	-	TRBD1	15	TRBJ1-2	TGCGCCAGCAGCCCCAGTGGACAGGGGGCCAATGGCTACACCTTC	CASSPSGQGANGYTF
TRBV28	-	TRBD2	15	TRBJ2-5	TGTGCCAGCAGTTCGTATAGCGGGATGGGGGAGACCCAGTACTTC	CASSSYSGMGETQYF
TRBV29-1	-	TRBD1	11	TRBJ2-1	TGCAGCGGAGACAGGGACAATGAGCAGTTCTTC	CSGDRDNEQFF
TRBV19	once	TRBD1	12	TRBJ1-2	TGTGCCAGTAGAGGGACAGGGTATGGCTACACCTTC	CASRGTGYGYTF
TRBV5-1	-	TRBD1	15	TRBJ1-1	TGCGCCAGCAGCTTCCACAGGGGAGGGGACACTGAAGCTTTCTTT	CASSFHRGGDTEAFF
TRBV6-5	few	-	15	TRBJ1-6	TGTGCCAGCAGTCGGGCGGGAGGAAGCAATTCACCCCTCCACTTT	CASSRAGGSNSPLHF
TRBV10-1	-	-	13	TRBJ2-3	TGCGCCAGCAGTGGGGCAGGGACAGATACGCAGTATTTT	CASSGAGTDTQYF
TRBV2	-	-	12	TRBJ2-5	TGTGCCAGCAATACGGGCGGGGAGACCCAGTACTTC	CASNTGGETQYF
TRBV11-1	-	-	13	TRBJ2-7	TGTGCCAGCAGCCTCCGGGGCCTAGGCGAGCAGTACTTC	CASSLRGLGEQYF
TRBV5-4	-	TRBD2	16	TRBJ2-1	TGTGCCAGCAGCCCTCAGCAACCGGGAGGGAAGGATGAGCAGTTCTTC	CASSPQQPGGKDEQFF
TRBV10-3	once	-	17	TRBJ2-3	TGTGCCATCAGTGAGTCTTGGCGGGTTGATGCGGCAGATACGCAGTATTTT	CAISESWRVDAADTQYF
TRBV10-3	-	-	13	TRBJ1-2	TGTGCCACCCGAACAGGAGCTGAGGTTGACTACACCTTC	CATRTGAEVDYTF